This T cell receptor beta chain was retrieved from a study of blood T cell repertoires in COVID-19. The table came from immunoSEQ multiplex PCR; TCRdb's copy has only in-frame clones and leaves some out. The sample records some 80,000 clones, 82% being singletons. The CDR3 runs 13 residues. The V gene lost 4 bases and the J gene lost 7 bases, with 14 bases spanning the gap. Germline V lookup: CDR1 SQVTM, CDR2 ANQGSEA. The TCR originated in a woman aged 70-85 years with acute or convalescent COVID-19. The sample consisted of peripheral blood. The chain has TRBV29-1 and TRBJ1-5; D may be TRBD1 (5 bases). CDR3 region: CSVARGEGQPQHF. The CDR3 region has the DNA TGCAGCGTTGCCCGGGGGGAAGGGCAGCCCCAGCATTTT.